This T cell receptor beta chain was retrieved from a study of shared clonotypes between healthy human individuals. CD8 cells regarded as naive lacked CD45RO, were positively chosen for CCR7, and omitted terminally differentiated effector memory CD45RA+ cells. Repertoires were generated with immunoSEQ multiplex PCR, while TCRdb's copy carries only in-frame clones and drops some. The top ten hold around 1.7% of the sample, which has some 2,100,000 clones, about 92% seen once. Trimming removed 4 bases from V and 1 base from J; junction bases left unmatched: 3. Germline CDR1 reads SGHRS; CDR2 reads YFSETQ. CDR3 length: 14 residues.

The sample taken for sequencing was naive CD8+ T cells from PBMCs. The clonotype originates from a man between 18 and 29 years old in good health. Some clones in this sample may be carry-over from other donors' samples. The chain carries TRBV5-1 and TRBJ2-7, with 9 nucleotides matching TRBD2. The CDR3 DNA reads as TGCGCCAGCAGCGTAACTAGCGGGTCCTACGAGCAGTACTTC. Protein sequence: CASSVTSGSYEQYF.